This T cell receptor beta chain was recorded in a study of post-analysis software for immune sequencing data. About the study: Relapsing-remitting, secondary progressive and progressive-relapsing courses of multiple sclerosis were included. Study outcomes and limitations: A significant reduction in normalized Chao1 diversity was observed in multiple sclerosis patients versus controls. Batch-matched samples strongly co-clustered by F measure. Patients showed TRBV5-6, TRBV5-1 and TRBV20-1 among a few TRBV segments more frequent than in controls.

The authors incorporated unique molecular identifiers into the TCR beta cDNA libraries. The yield from approximately 1 to 10 million T cells was 500,000 or so cDNA molecules in total. TCRdb recomputed calls from the PCR reads with MiXCR, one row per CDR3 protein. The table lists 800,000 to 950,000 distinct CDR3 sequences, 53% of them singletons, with approximately 4.4% in the top ten. This clonotype was seen once. The antigen is unknown. The CDR3 covers 16 residues. Germline V gene data show CDR1 as LGHNA and CDR2 as YNFKEQ. Trimming cost V 4 bases and J 2 bases; bases outside gene matches: 6. The V gene is TRBV4-2, the J gene TRBJ2-2; 8 bases are a match to TRBD2. The TCR comes from a girl aged 5 to 17 with multiple sclerosis. Sequences were obtained from blood. The CDR3 protein is CASSLRGDSNTGELFF. The CDR3 DNA follows: TGTGCCAGCAGCCTGCGGGGGGACTCAAACACCGGGGAGCTGTTTTTT.